These T cell receptor beta chains were read from a single sample in a study of tumor-infiltrating lymphocytes in oesophageal squamous cell carcinoma. TCRdb used MiXCR to reprocess the PCR reads, holding one entry per CDR3 protein. This repertoire shows 15,000 to 20,000 distinct CDR3 sequences, about two fifths found once; its top ten account for about 11%. Sequenced sample: normal esophageal tissue next to the tumor. The receptors come from a male donor with esophageal squamous cell carcinoma. Both conserved end residues are part of each CDR3. The D gene is left open where the match is weak. Size tells how often a clone was seen (once, few, many) or the class of an expanded clone, and some rows leave it out.

TRBV30	TRBD2	TRBJ2-7	NA	CAWTPGGASYEQYF	TGTGCCTGGACCCCCGGGGGGGCCTCCTACGAGCAGTACTTC
TRBV6-1	TRBD2	TRBJ2-7	NA	CASSEVAGSNYEQYF	TGTGCCAGCAGTGAAGTAGCGGGATCTAACTACGAGCAGTACTTC
TRBV7-3	NA	TRBJ2-1	medium-sized	CASSSGWGVNEQFF	TGTGCCAGCAGCTCAGGATGGGGCGTGAATGAGCAGTTCTTC
TRBV7-3	TRBD2	TRBJ2-3	NA	CASSISGTKADTQYF	TGTGCCAGCAGCATATCCGGGACTAAAGCAGATACGCAGTATTTT
TRBV12-3/TRBV12-4	TRBD1	TRBJ2-1	NA	CASTWTGADNEQFF	TGTGCCAGCACCTGGACAGGGGCGGACAATGAGCAGTTCTTC
TRBV6-6	NA	TRBJ2-1	NA	CASSYSLVGGYEQFF	TGTGCCAGCAGTTACTCCCTAGTGGGAGGTTACGAGCAGTTCTTC
TRBV6-1	NA	TRBJ1-5	many	CASRLSLGRPQHF	TGTGCCAGCAGATTAAGCCTAGGCCGGCCCCAGCATTTT
TRBV5-6	TRBD2	TRBJ2-1	medium-sized	CASSLGLAGVPGNEQFF	TGTGCCAGCAGCTTGGGGCTAGCGGGAGTCCCGGGCAATGAGCAGTTCTTC
TRBV5-1	TRBD1	TRBJ2-1	few	CASSWTGSNEQFF	TGCGCCAGCAGCTGGACAGGGTCGAATGAGCAGTTCTTC
TRBV7-2	NA	TRBJ2-1	few	CASSLNTDYYNEQFF	TGTGCCAGCAGCCTAAATACAGATTACTACAATGAGCAGTTCTTC
TRBV28	TRBD2	TRBJ2-3	many	CASSFSAGTSGRTSTDTQYF	TGTGCCAGCAGTTTCTCCGCGGGGACTAGCGGGAGGACTAGCACAGATACGCAGTATTTT
TRBV6-1	TRBD1	TRBJ1-4	NA	CASSPGTANEKLFF	TGTGCCAGCAGCCCCGGGACAGCTAATGAAAAACTGTTTTTT
TRBV5-1	NA	TRBJ1-3	NA	CASSGTGTNSGNTIYF	TGCGCCAGCAGCGGAACAGGGACTAACTCTGGAAACACCATATATTTT
TRBV7-2	NA	TRBJ2-7	once	CASSLQTRETDTQYF	TGTGCCAGCAGCCTACAGACTAGAGAAACAGATACGCAGTACTTC
TRBV5-1	NA	TRBJ2-2	many	CASRTLDTGELFF	TGCGCCAGCAGGACACTCGACACCGGGGAGCTGTTTTTT
TRBV5-1	NA	TRBJ2-5	many	CASSLENMSGAGRTQYF	TGCGCCAGCAGCTTGGAAAATATGAGTGGGGCGGGACGGACCCAGTACTTC
TRBV5-1	TRBD2	TRBJ2-1	NA	CASSWKGLAGRSYNEQFF	TGCGCCAGCAGCTGGAAGGGACTAGCGGGCCGCTCCTACAATGAGCAGTTCTTC
TRBV14	NA	TRBJ2-1	once	CASSHGTSTYYEQFF	TGTGCCAGCAGCCATGGGACTTCTACCTACTACGAGCAGTTCTTC
TRBV7-3	TRBD1	TRBJ2-1	NA	CASSSRGQGAYNEQFF	TGTGCCAGCAGCTCAAGGGGGCAGGGGGCATACAATGAGCAGTTCTTC
TRBV6-9	TRBD1	TRBJ1-4	NA	CASKWQGAANEKLFF	TGTGCCAGCAAGTGGCAGGGGGCCGCTAATGAAAAACTGTTTTTT
TRBV7-2	NA	TRBJ2-7	few	CASSLLGGEQYF	TGTGCCAGCAGCTTATTGGGGGGCGAGCAGTACTTC
TRBV12-3/TRBV12-4	NA	TRBJ2-5	NA	CASSYRATQETQYF	TGTGCCAGCAGTTATAGGGCGACGCAAGAGACCCAGTACTTC
TRBV12-3/TRBV12-4	TRBD1	TRBJ1-2	many	CASSLAGGFGYTF	TGTGCCAGCAGTTTAGCAGGGGGCTTTGGCTACACCTTC
TRBV6-1	NA	TRBJ2-1	medium-sized	CASSLDFSPYNEQFF	TGTGCCAGCAGTTTGGACTTTTCTCCCTACAATGAGCAGTTCTTC
TRBV7-3	NA	TRBJ2-1	few	CASSLGSRYNEQFF	TGTGCCAGCAGCTTGGGGTCCAGATACAATGAGCAGTTCTTC
TRBV7-3	TRBD2	TRBJ2-1	NA	CASSLSLAGGSEQFF	TGTGCCAGCAGCTTAAGCCTAGCGGGAGGAAGTGAGCAGTTCTTC
TRBV7-2	NA	TRBJ2-3	NA	CASSASDTQYF	TGTGCCAGCAGCGCCTCAGATACGCAGTATTTT
TRBV6-1	NA	TRBJ2-5	NA	CASRGSKETQYF	TGTGCCAGCAGGGGATCTAAAGAGACCCAGTACTTC
TRBV6-5	TRBD1	TRBJ2-5	NA	CASSQGQGGETQYF	TGTGCCAGCAGTCAAGGACAGGGCGGAGAGACCCAGTACTTC
TRBV5-6	TRBD1	TRBJ2-7	few	CASSWPQGDLSYNEQYF	TGTGCCAGCAGCTGGCCACAGGGGGACCTCTCCTACAATGAGCAGTACTTC
TRBV7-9	TRBD2	TRBJ2-5	NA	CASSLSGRWETQYF	TGTGCCAGCAGCCTTAGCGGGAGATGGGAGACCCAGTACTTC
TRBV4-1	NA	TRBJ2-7	few	CASSQDYGATGLNEQYF	TGCGCCAGCAGCCAAGATTACGGGGCGACAGGTTTGAACGAGCAGTACTTC
TRBV7-8	TRBD1	TRBJ2-5	few	CASSLGGQGQETQYF	TGTGCCAGCAGCTTAGGGGGACAGGGCCAAGAGACCCAGTACTTC
TRBV4-3	NA	TRBJ2-7	few	CASSQERAGEQYF	TGCGCCAGCAGCCAAGAACGTGCGGGCGAGCAGTACTTC
TRBV7-2	TRBD2	TRBJ2-1	few	CASSLDGTRRAVEQFF	TGTGCCAGCAGCTTAGACGGGACTAGGAGGGCTGTTGAGCAGTTCTTC
TRBV5-4	TRBD2	TRBJ2-1	many	CASSTSGRSYNEQFF	TGTGCCAGCAGCACAAGCGGGAGATCCTACAATGAGCAGTTCTTC
TRBV5-1	TRBD1	TRBJ1-2	many	CASSKEDRDGYTF	TGCGCCAGCAGCAAGGAAGACAGGGATGGCTACACCTTC
TRBV27	NA	TRBJ2-1	NA	CASSLSAFGVNEQFF	TGTGCCAGCAGTTTATCAGCTTTTGGTGTGAATGAGCAGTTCTTC
TRBV11-2	TRBD2	TRBJ2-3	medium-sized	CASSILMAGGTDTQYF	TGTGCCAGCAGCATACTCATGGCGGGAGGCACAGATACGCAGTATTTT
TRBV6-1	NA	TRBJ1-1	NA	CASSIRAEAFF	TGTGCCAGCAGTATCAGGGCAGAAGCTTTCTTT
TRBV19	NA	TRBJ2-7	NA	CASSMKDEQYF	TGTGCCAGTAGTATGAAGGACGAGCAGTACTTC
TRBV6-1	NA	TRBJ2-3	few	CASSTTGRRLATQYF	TGTGCCAGCAGCACGACGGGTCGGAGATTGGCTACGCAGTATTTT
TRBV7-2	NA	TRBJ2-1	NA	CASSLVHAGDRRGNEQFF	TGTGCCAGCAGCTTAGTACACGCCGGCGACAGGCGGGGGAATGAGCAGTTCTTC